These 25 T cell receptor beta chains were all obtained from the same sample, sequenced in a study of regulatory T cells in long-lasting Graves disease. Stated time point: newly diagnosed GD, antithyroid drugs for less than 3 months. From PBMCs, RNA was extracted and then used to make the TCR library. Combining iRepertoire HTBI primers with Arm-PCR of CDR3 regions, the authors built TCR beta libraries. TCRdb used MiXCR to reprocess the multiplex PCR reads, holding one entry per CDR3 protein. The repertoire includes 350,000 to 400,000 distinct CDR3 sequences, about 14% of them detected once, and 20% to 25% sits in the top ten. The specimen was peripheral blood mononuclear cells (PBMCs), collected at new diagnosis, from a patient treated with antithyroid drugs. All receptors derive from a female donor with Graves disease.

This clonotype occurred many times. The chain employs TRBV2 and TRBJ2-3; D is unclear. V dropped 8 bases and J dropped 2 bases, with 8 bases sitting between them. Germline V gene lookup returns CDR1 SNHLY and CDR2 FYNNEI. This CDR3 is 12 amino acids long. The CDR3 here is CASHINTDTQYF. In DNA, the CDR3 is TGTGCCAGCCATATTAACACAGATACGCAGTATTTT.

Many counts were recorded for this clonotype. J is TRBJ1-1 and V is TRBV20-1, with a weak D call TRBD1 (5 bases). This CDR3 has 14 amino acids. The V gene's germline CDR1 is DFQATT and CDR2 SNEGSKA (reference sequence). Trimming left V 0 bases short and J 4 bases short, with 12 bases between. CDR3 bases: TGCAGTGCTAGAGATGGGGCAGGGACCACTGAAGCTTTCTTT. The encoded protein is CSARDGAGTTEAFF.

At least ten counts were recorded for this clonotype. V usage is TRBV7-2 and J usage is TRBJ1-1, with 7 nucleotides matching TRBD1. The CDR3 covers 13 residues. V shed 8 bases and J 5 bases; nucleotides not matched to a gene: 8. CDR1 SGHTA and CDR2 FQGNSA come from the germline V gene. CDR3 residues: CASQDRAGTEAFF. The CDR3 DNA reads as TGTGCCAGCCAAGACAGGGCGGGAACTGAAGCTTTCTTT.

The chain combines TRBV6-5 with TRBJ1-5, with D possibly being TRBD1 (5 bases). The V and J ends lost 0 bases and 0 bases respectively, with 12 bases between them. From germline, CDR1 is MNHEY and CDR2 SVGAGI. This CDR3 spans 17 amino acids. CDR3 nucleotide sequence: TGTGCCAGCAGTTACTCGGCCAGGGCTTATAGCAATCAGCCCCAGCATTTT. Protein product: CASSYSARAYSNQPQHF.

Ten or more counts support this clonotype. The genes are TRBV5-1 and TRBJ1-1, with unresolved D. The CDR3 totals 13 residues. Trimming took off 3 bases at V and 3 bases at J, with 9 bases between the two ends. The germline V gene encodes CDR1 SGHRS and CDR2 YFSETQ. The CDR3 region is CASSYSIYTEAFF. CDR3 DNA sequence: TGCGCCAGCAGCTATAGTATCTACACTGAAGCTTTCTTT.

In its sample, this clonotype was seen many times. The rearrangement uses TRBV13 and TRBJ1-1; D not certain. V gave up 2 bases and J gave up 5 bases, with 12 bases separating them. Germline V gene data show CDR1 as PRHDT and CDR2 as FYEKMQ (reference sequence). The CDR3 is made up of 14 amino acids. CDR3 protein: CASSLSEERTEAFF. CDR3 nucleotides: TGTGCCAGCAGCTTAAGTGAGGAAAGGACTGAAGCTTTCTTT.

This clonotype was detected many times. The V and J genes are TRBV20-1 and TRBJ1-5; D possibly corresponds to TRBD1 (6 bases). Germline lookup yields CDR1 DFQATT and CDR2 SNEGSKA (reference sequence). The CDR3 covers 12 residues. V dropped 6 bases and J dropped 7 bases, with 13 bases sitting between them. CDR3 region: CSAPQGGQPQHF. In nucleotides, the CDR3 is TGCAGTGCCCCACAGGGAGGGCAGCCCCAGCATTTT.

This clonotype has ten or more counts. CDR3 sequence: CASSPPGQWAHEQFF. For the CDR3, the DNA is TGTGCCAGCAGCCCCCCGGGACAGTGGGCCCATGAGCAGTTCTTC. The V call is TRBV12-3 or TRBV12-4, the J call TRBJ2-1; 7 bases fit TRBD1. J was trimmed by 8 bases and V by 6 bases; bases with no gene match: 13. The CDR3 extends over 15 amino acids.

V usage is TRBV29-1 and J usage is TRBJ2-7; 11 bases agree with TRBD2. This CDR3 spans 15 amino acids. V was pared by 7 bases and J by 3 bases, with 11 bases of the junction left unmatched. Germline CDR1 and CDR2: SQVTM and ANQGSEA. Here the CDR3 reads CSAGGGLAEFYEQYF. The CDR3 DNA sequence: TGCAGCGCTGGGGGGGGACTAGCGGAATTCTACGAGCAGTACTTC.

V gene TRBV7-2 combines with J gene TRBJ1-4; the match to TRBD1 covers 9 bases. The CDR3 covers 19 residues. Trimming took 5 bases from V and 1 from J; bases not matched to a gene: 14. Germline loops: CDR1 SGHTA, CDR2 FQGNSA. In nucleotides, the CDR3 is TGTGCCAGCAGCCTTAGGCCCCACAGGGGGCTACGAACTAATGAAAAACTGTTTTTT. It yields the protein CASSLRPHRGLRTNEKLFF.

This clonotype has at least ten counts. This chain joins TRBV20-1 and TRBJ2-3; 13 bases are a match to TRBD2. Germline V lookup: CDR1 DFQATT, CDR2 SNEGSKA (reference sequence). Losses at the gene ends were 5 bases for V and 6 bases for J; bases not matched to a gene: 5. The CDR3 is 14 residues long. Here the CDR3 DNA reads TGCAGTGCTTCCACTAGCGGGGGGGCGGATACGCAGTATTTT. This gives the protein CSASTSGGADTQYF.

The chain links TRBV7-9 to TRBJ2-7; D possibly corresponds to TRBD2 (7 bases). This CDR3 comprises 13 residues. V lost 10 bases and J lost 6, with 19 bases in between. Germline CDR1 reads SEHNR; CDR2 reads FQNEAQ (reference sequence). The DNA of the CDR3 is TGTGCCACCGAAGGGGGGGTAGTGAGCGAGCAGTACTTC. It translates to CATEGGVVSEQYF.

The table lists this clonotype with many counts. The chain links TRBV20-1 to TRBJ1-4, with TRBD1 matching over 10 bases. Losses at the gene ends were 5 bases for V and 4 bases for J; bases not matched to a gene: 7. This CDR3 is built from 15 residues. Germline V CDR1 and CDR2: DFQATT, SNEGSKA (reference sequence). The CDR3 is CSAFDRGQDNEKLFF. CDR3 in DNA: TGCAGTGCTTTCGACAGGGGGCAGGATAATGAAAAACTGTTTTTT.

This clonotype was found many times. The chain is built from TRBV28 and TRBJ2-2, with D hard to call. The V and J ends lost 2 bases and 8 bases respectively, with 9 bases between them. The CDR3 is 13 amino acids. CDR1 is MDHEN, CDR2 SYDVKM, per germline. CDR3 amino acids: CASSLSLPGELFF. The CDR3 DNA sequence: TGTGCCAGCAGTTTAAGTCTCCCGGGGGAGCTGTTTTTT. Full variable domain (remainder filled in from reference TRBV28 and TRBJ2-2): DVKVTQSSRYLVKRTGEKVFLECVQDMDHENMFWYRQDPGLGLRLIYFSYDVKMKEKGDIPEGYSVSREKKERFSLILESASTNQTSMYLCASSLSLPGELFFGEGSRLTVL.

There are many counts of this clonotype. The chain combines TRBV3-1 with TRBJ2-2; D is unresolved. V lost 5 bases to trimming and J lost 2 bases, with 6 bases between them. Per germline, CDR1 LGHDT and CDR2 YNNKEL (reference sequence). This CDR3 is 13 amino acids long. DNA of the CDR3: TGTGCCAGCAGCGAGTTAAACACCGGGGAGCTGTTTTTT. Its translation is CASSELNTGELFF.

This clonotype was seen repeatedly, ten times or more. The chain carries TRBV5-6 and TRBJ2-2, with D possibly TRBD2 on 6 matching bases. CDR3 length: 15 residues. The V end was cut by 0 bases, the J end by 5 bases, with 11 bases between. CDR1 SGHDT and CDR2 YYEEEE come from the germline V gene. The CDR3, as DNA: TGTGCCAGCAGCTTGGTGTCCGGGAGAACCGGGGAGCTGTTTTTT. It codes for CASSLVSGRTGELFF.

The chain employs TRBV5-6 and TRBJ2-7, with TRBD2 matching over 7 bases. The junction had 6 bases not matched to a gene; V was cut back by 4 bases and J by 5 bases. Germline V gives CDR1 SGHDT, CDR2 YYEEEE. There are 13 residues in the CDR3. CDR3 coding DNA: TGTGCCAGCAGCCGTGCGGGGGTCCACGAGCAGTACTTC. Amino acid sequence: CASSRAGVHEQYF.

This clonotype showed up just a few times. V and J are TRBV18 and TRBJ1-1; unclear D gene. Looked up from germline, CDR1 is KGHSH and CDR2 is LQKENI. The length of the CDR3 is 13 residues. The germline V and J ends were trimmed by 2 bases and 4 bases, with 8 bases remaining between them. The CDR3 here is CASSPGISTEAFF. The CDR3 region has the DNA TGTGCCAGCTCACCAGGGATAAGCACTGAAGCTTTCTTT. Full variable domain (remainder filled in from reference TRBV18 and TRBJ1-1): NAGVMQNPRHLVRRRGQEARLRCSPMKGHSHVYWYRQLPEEGLKFMVYLQKENIIDESGMPKERFSAEFPKEGPSILRIQQVVRGDSAAYFCASSPGISTEAFFGQGTRLTVV.

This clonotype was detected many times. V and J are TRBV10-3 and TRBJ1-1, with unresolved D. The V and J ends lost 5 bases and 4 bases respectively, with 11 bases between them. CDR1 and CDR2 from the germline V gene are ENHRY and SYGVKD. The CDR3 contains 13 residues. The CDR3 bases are TGTGCCATCAGTTCCCTTGAGGCCACTGAAGCTTTCTTT. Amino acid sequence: CAISSLEATEAFF.

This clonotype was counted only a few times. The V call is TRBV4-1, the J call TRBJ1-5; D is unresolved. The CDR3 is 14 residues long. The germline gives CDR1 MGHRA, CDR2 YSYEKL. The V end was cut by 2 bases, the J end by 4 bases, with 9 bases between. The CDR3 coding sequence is TGCGCCAGCAGCCAACGCGGGCGAAATCAGCCCCAGCATTTT. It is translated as CASSQRGRNQPQHF.

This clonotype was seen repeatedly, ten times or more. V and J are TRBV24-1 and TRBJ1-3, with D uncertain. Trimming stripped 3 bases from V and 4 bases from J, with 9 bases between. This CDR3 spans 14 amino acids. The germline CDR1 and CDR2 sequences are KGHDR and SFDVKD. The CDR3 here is CATSDTEGGNTIYF. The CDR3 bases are TGTGCCACCAGTGATACAGAAGGGGGAAACACCATATATTTT.

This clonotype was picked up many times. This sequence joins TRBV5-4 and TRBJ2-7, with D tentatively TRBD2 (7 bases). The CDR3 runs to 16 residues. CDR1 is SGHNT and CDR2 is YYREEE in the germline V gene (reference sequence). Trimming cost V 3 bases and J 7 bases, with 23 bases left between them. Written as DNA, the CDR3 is TGTGCCAGCAGCTCGGGGGCGGGAGCGCCCCTCGGGGAGCAGTACTTC. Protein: CASSSGAGAPLGEQYF.

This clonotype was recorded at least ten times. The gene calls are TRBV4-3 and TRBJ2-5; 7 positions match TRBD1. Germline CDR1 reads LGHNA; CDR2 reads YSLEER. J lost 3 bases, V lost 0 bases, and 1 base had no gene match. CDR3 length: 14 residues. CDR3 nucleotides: TGCGCCAGCAGCCAAGAAGGGACAGAAGAGACCCAGTACTTC. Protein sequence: CASSQEGTEETQYF.

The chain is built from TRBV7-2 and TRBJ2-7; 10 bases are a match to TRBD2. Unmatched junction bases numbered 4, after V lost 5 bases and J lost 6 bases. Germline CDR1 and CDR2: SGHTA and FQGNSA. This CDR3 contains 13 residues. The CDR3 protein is CASSRRTSGEQYF. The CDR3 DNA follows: TGTGCCAGCAGCAGACGGACTAGCGGCGAGCAGTACTTC.

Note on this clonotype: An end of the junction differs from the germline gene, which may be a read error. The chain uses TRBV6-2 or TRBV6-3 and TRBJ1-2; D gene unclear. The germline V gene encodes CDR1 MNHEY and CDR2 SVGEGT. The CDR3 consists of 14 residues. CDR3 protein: CASSTGARNYGCTF. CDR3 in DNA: TGTGCCAGCAGTACGGGAGCTAGAAACTATGGCTGCACCTTC.